This TCR beta chain emerged from a study of CD8 T cells in ankylosing spondylitis. Whole-study findings and limits: Ankylosing spondylitis blood appeared to carry a characteristic TCR beta motif of roughly eight highly homologous variants. Reportedly, matched ankylosing spondylitis synovial fluid was significantly enriched for disease-linked clones.

From the 5' RACE reads, TCRdb called clonotypes with MiXCR, one entry per CDR3 protein. The sample contains 84,000 or so distinct CDR3 sequences, roughly 27% of which appear only once. Remarks on this clonotype: The target antigen is unknown.

V gave up 6 bases and J gave up 5 bases, with 11 bases separating them. The germline gives CDR1 DFQATT, CDR2 SNEGSKA (reference sequence). This CDR3 spans 13 amino acids. The sequenced material came from blood, either unsorted or a sorted T cell fraction (not recorded which). The TCR was taken from a male donor with ankylosing spondylitis or in good health (not recorded which). V and J are TRBV20-1 and TRBJ1-6; D is unresolved. CDR3 residues: CSAHWKNNSPLHF. The CDR3 bases are TGCAGTGCCCACTGGAAGAATAATTCACCCCTCCACTTT.